These T cell receptor beta chains were read from a single sample in a study of radiotherapy plus CTLA-4 blockade in lung cancer. The table came from immunoSEQ multiplex PCR; TCRdb's copy has only in-frame clones and leaves some out. The data hold 62,000 or so clones, with 65% to 80% observed a single time. The input for sequencing was peripheral blood, taken from a patient treated with radiotherapy plus ipilimumab. The receptors here all came from a human donor with non-small cell lung cancer who had a complete response to radiotherapy plus ipilimumab. Each CDR3 is given with its conserved first and last residue. Fields, in order: V gene, D gene, clone size, J gene, CDR3 DNA, CDR3 protein. D genes are given only for firm matches. The size entry is marked missing in some rows and otherwise reads once, few, many or a size class.

TRBV18	.	.	TRBJ1-1	TGTGCCAGCTCACCATCAGGAGGACAAGCTGAAGCTTTCTTT	CASSPSGGQAEAFF
TRBV28	.	few	TRBJ2-3	TGTGCCAGCACCGCCGTGGCAGATACGCAGTATTTT	CASTAVADTQYF
TRBV9	.	once	TRBJ2-5	TGTGCCAGCAGCGTCTCGGGGCTCCAAGAGACCCAGTACTTC	CASSVSGLQETQYF
TRBV5-1	TRBD1	.	TRBJ2-5	TGCGCCAGCAGCTTGGGACAGGGAGAGACCCAGTACTTC	CASSLGQGETQYF
TRBV6-1	.	once	TRBJ2-5	TGTGCCAGCAGTGACACGATGGACGGACAAGAGACCCAGTACTTC	CASSDTMDGQETQYF
TRBV19	.	medium-sized	TRBJ2-2	TGTGCCAGTAAGATGGGTTCGAACACCGGGGAGCTGTTTTTT	CASKMGSNTGELFF
TRBV10-2	.	.	TRBJ1-2	TGCGCCAGCAGTGATGGGGGGGCTGGGAACTATGGCTACACCTTC	CASSDGGAGNYGYTF
TRBV7-2	.	.	TRBJ1-3	TGTGCCAGCAGCTTATTCGGAGGGCGCTCTGGAAACACCATATATTTT	CASSLFGGRSGNTIYF
TRBV7-9	.	.	TRBJ1-2	TGTGCCAGCAGCTCGACAGGAGGAAACTATGGCTACACCTTC	CASSSTGGNYGYTF
TRBV19	.	.	TRBJ1-5	TGTGCCAGTAGTAGAGGGGACAAGAGCAATCAGCCCCAGCATTTT	CASSRGDKSNQPQHF
TRBV7-9	.	.	TRBJ2-2	TGTGCCAGCAGCTTAGCCATGAAAAACACCGGGGAGCTGTTTTTT	CASSLAMKNTGELFF
TRBV2	.	.	TRBJ1-1	TGTGCCGGCCTGGGCTCGCCCTCTAGCACTGAAGCTTTCTTT	CAGLGSPSSTEAFF
TRBV5-1	TRBD1	.	TRBJ2-2	TGCGCCAGCAGCTTGGAGTACAGGGGAGCCACCGGGGAGCTGTTTTTT	CASSLEYRGATGELFF
TRBV5-1	TRBD1	.	TRBJ2-2	TGCGCCAGCAGCTGGACAGGGGGCGCCGCCGGGGAGCTGTTTTTT	CASSWTGGAAGELFF
TRBV30	TRBD1	.	TRBJ1-5	TGTGCCTGGAGGACCGCAGGGGGTAGCAATCAGCCCCAGCATTTT	CAWRTAGGSNQPQHF
TRBV5-1	TRBD1	.	TRBJ1-2	TGCGCCAGCAGCCCGGACAGGGGGCATACGTCTGGTGGCTACACCTTC	CASSPDRGHTSGGYTF
TRBV6-1	.	.	TRBJ2-7	TGTGCCAGCAGTGAAGGTGCGGGTTCCTACGAGCAGTACTTC	CASSEGAGSYEQYF
TRBV5-1	.	.	TRBJ2-5	TGCGCCAGCAGTACTAACCTGAGACAGGGAGGAGAGACCCAGTACTTC	CASSTNLRQGGETQYF
TRBV30	.	.	TRBJ1-5	TGTGCCTGGAGTGTTTTACTAAGCAATCAGCCCCAGCATTTT	CAWSVLLSNQPQHF
TRBV10-3	TRBD1	.	TRBJ2-1	TGTGCCATCAACAATAGCCCGGGACAGGACAATGAGCAGTTCTTC	CAINNSPGQDNEQFF
TRBV19	TRBD1	.	TRBJ2-5	TGTGCCAGTGGCAGGGGGCTGGAGACCCAGTACTTC	CASGRGLETQYF
TRBV7-2	TRBD2	.	TRBJ2-1	TGTGCCAGCAGCTTAGCGGGGGGGAGGGAGCAGTTCTTC	CASSLAGGREQFF
TRBV11-2	.	.	TRBJ1-2	TGTGCCAGCAGCGGGACGGTTGGCTATGGCTACACCTTC	CASSGTVGYGYTF
TRBV30	.	.	TRBJ2-5	TGTGCCTGGAGTGTAAACGGAAGAGAAGAGACCCAGTACTTC	CAWSVNGREETQYF
TRBV7-2	.	few	TRBJ2-7	TGTGCCAGCAGCTCCCGTGCGGTTCACGAGCAGTACTTC	CASSSRAVHEQYF
TRBV7-9	.	.	TRBJ1-2	TGTGCCAGCACTATAGATTTTACGGGGAACTATGGCTACACCTTC	CASTIDFTGNYGYTF
TRBV11-2	.	.	TRBJ1-3	TGTGCCAGCAGCTTAGTCTCAACTGGAAACACCATATATTTT	CASSLVSTGNTIYF
TRBV19	.	.	TRBJ2-6	TGTGCCAGTAGTATAGATCCGGCAGGGTACGGGGCCAACGTCCTGACTTTC	CASSIDPAGYGANVLTF
TRBV18	.	few	TRBJ2-1	TGTGCCAGCTCTCCCCCCCCTACGGATGAGCAGTTCTTC	CASSPPPTDEQFF
TRBV29-1	TRBD1	.	TRBJ2-7	TGCAGCGTAGGACAGGGCACGTACGAGCAGTACTTC	CSVGQGTYEQYF